The subject of this entry is one T cell receptor (beta chain). Its antigen is as yet unknown. The data were obtained in a study of shared clonotypes between healthy human individuals. Study information: CD4 naive and memory got three plates each, CD8 naive two, CD8 memory one.

The CDR3 runs to 18 residues. CD8 cells regarded as naive lacked CD45RO, were positively chosen for CCR7, and omitted terminally differentiated effector memory CD45RA+ cells. Study-wide results and limits: Generation of non-shared clonotypes was less probable than generation of clonotypes shared by all four donors. Shared across several donors were 4% to 6% of the naive CD4 clonotypes.

Sorted subsets were amplified in replicate PCRs using 200 ng DNA, roughly 30,000 T cell genomes. The assay was immunoSEQ multiplex PCR, and TCRdb's table has in-frame clones only and misses some. The data contain under 2,000,000 clones, about 95% of them singletons. The sequenced sample consisted of naive CD8+ T cells sorted from blood. The V and J genes are TRBV7-5 and TRBJ1-5; no DNA check was done on the table's D call, TRBD1. TRBV7-5 is shown as a pseudogene. The TCR comes from a young man in good health. The CDR3 spells CARSLVTGGGFFSQPQHF. The CDR3 DNA reads TGTGCCAGAAGCTTAGTTACAGGGGGCGGATTTTTTAGTCAGCCCCAGCATTTT.